This TCR beta chain was retrieved from a study of T-cell reconstitution after alpha-beta-depleted transplantation in children. About this clonotype: Its antigen is undetermined.

The study's findings and limits: Hyperexpanded clones declined; after one year, newly produced T cells mostly supplied diversity. Reportedly, alpha-beta T cells present about two months post-transplant originated from several hundred expanded clones of graft origin.

Molecular barcoding with unique molecular identifiers was used for the TCRbeta library. TCRdb recomputed calls from the PCR reads with MiXCR, one row per CDR3 protein. The sample records about 110,000 distinct CDR3 sequences, around 6.4% being singletons. This TCR derives from a male patient between 2 and 10 years old who had a stem cell transplant for acute lymphoblastic leukemia, so the T cells may come from the graft donor. The sequenced sample was PBMCs, mostly from graft donor cells, obtained 360 days after TCRalphabeta/CD19-depleted stem cell transplant.

CDR3 in amino acids: CASSLEGDGNNEQFF. In nucleotides, the CDR3 is TGTGCCAGCAGTTTGGAAGGGGACGGCAACAATGAGCAGTTCTTC. The V gene is TRBV28, the J gene TRBJ2-1; perhaps D is TRBD1 or TRBD2 (5 bases each). Trimming shortened V by 3 bases and J by 5 bases, and 14 bases separated the two germline ends. Germline lookup yields CDR1 MDHEN and CDR2 SYDVKM. CDR3 length equals 15 residues.